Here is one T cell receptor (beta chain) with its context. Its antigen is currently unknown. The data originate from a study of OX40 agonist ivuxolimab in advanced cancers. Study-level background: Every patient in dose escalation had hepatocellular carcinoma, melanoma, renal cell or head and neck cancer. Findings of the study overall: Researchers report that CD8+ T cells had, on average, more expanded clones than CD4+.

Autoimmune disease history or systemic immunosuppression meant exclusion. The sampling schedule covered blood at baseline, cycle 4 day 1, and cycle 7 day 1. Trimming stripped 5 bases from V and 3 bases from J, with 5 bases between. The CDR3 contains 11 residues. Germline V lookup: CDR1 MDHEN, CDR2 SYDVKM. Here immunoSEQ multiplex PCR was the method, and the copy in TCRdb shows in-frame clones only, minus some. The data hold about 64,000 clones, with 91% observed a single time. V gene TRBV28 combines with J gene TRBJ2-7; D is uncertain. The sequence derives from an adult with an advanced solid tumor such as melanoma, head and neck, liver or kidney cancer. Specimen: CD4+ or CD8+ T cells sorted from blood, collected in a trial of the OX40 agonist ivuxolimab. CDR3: CASSRVYEQYF. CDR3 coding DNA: TGTGCCAGCAGTCGGGTCTACGAGCAGTACTTC.